This T cell receptor beta chain was obtained from a study of cytomegalovirus exposure and HLA in healthy donors. General observations from the study: Reports indicate that TCR beta sequences accurately predicted the HLA-A and HLA-B alleles of most subjects.

As concerns this clone: The antigen is undetermined.

PCR involved 60 Vbeta and 13 Jbeta primers. TCRdb's copy holds only in-frame clones and misses some; the assay was immunoSEQ multiplex PCR. The table records tens of thousands of clones, roughly two thirds of them present only once. Sequencing input: PBMCs. The origin of this receptor is a man aged 35 to 55 in good health and CMV-seropositive.

The CDR3 protein is CASSFLLAGTGELFF. The CDR3 region has the DNA TGTGCCAGCAGTTTTCTACTAGCGGGGACTGGGGAGCTGTTTTTT. The chain couples TRBV27 to TRBJ2-2; 10 bases agree with TRBD2. The CDR3 is made up of 15 amino acids. Losses at the gene ends were 3 bases for V and 8 bases for J; bases not matched to a gene: 6. Germline V gene lookup returns CDR1 MNHEY and CDR2 SMNVEV (reference sequence).